This note documents a single T cell receptor beta chain sequence. Looked up from germline, CDR1 is SGHRS and CDR2 is YFSETQ. Deletions cut 0 bases from V and 8 bases from J, with 11 bases between. This CDR3 has 13 amino acids. The record originates from a study of blood T cells in healthy people across ages. Sample-barcoded 5' priming and a J-beta primer mix drove a second PCR of roughly 6 to 12 cycles. TCRdb reprocessed the 5' RACE reads via MiXCR and lists one record per CDR3 protein. This sample yields about 800,000 distinct CDR3 sequences, of which around 25% are seen a single time; under 4.5% belongs to the top ten. These data are also associated with another study on T cells of mothers and their children. As reported in that work: A few healthy Caucasian mothers, along with their six children, served as the donors. With the M1S primer of the second PCR, sample barcodes and 2-4 random nucleotides were added.

The material sequenced was blood. This receptor was taken from a boy aged 5-17 years in good health. The genes are TRBV5-1 and TRBJ1-2; D not resolved. The CDR3 spells CASSLEGRTGYTF. CDR3 in DNA: TGCGCCAGCAGCTTGGAAGGACGCACGGGCTACACCTTC.